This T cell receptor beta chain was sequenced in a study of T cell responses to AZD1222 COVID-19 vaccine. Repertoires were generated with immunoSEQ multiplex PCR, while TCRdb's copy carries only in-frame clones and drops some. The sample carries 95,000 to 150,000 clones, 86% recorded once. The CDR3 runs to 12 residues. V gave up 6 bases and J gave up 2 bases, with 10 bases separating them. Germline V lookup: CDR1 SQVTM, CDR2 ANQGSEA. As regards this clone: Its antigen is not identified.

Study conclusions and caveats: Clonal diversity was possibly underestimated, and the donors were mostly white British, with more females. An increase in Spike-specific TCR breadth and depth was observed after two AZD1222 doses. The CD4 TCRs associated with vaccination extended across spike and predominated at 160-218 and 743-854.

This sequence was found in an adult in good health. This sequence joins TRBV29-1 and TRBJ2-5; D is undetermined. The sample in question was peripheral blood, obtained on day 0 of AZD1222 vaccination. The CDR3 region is CSVNGPQETQYF. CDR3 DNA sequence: TGCAGCGTCAACGGTCCTCAAGAGACCCAGTACTTC.